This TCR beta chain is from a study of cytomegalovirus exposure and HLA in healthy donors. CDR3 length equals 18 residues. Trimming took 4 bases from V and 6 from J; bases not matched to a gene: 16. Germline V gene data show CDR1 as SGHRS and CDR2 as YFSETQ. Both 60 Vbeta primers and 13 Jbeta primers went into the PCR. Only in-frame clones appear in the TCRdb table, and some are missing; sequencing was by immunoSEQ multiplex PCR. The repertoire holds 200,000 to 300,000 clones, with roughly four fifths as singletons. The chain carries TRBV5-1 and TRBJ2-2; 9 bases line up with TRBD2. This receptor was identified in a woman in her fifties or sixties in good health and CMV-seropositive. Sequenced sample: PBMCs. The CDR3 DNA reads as TGCGCCAGCAGCCTGGGCGAGGGAAGCGGGAGGACGGCCGGGGAGCTGTTTTTT. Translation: CASSLGEGSGRTAGELFF.